The 5 T cell receptor beta chains below all came from one sample that was sequenced in a study of cytomegalovirus exposure and HLA in healthy donors. 60 Vbeta and 13 Jbeta primers were used in PCR. TCRdb's copy holds only in-frame clones and misses some; the assay was immunoSEQ multiplex PCR. The sample lists 150,000 to 200,000 clones, roughly four fifths occurring once. Sequenced material: PBMCs. These receptors were obtained from a woman aged 25-40 years in good health and CMV-seropositive.

With regard to this clone: Likely a read error: the CDR3 ends without its conserved phenylalanine or tryptophan. The chain links TRBV6-5 to TRBJ1-1; D gene ambiguous. CDR3 length: 14 amino acids. The V end was cut by 7 bases, the J end by 1 base, with 13 bases between. Germline V CDR1 and CDR2: MNHEY, SVGAGI. The CDR3 loop is CASTSSPRNTEAFL. In nucleotides, the CDR3 is TGTGCCAGCACCTCATCCCCGAGGAACACTGAAGCTTTCCTT.

This chain links TRBV7-2 with TRBJ2-3; 8 positions match TRBD2. The V segment lost 5 bases and the J segment 4 bases; nucleotides outside the gene matches: 8. Germline V gene lookup returns CDR1 SGHTA and CDR2 FQGNSA. The CDR3 is made up of 15 amino acids. The CDR3 bases are TGTGCCAGCAGCCCGGGACTAGGACGGGCAGATACGCAGTATTTT. This codes for CASSPGLGRADTQYF.

The chain joins TRBV6-1 to TRBJ1-5; D ambiguous. Trimming took 6 bases from V and 0 from J, leaving 6 bases between them. This CDR3 region has 13 residues. Germline values: CDR1 MNHNS, CDR2 SASEGT. CDR3 sequence (DNA): TGTGCCAGCAGCCCCCATAGCAATCAGCCCCAGCATTTT. Protein sequence: CASSPHSNQPQHF.

Points on this clone: Lacking the conserved final phenylalanine or tryptophan, this CDR3 likely reflects a read error. The DNA is omitted, as the CDR3 cannot be located on it reliably, and the CDR3 follows TCRdb's listing. The chain is built from TRBV27 and TRBJ1-1. Counting both end residues, the CDR3 totals 8 amino acids. Germline CDR1 and CDR2: MNHEY and SMNVEV (reference sequence). The CDR3 sequence: CASRGGVA.

This clone was detected only a few times. This sequence joins TRBV5-4 and TRBJ2-7, with a tentative D call TRBD2 (5 bases). Trimming took off 0 bases at V and 0 bases at J, with 10 bases between the two ends. This CDR3 comprises 15 residues. Looked up from germline, CDR1 is SGHNT and CDR2 is YYREEE (reference sequence). The DNA of the CDR3 is TGTGCCAGCAGCTTGGGGCTAGGGAGCTCCTACGAGCAGTACTTC. Translated, it gives CASSLGLGSSYEQYF.